These 27 T cell receptor beta chains share one sample of origin, sequenced in a study of cytomegalovirus exposure and HLA in healthy donors. The PCR employed 60 Vbeta primers together with 13 Jbeta primers. Libraries were prepared by immunoSEQ multiplex PCR; TCRdb keeps only in-frame clonotypes and omits some of them. Here the sample table reports roughly 120,000 clones. The sample comprised PBMCs. These receptors came from a young man in good health and CMV-seronegative.

The chain combines TRBV5-1 with TRBJ1-4, with TRBD1 matching 7 bases. V was clipped by 4 bases and J by 5 bases; unmatched bases: 8. Germline-derived CDR1 and CDR2 are SGHRS and YFSETQ. The CDR3 loop spans 15 amino acids. Here the CDR3 reads CASSGGTAGNEKLFF. DNA of the CDR3: TGCGCCAGCAGCGGAGGGACAGCTGGGAATGAAAAACTGTTTTTT.

V and J are TRBV2 and TRBJ1-5, with 7 nucleotides matching TRBD1. The CDR3 has 15 amino acids. J lost 2 bases, V lost 2 bases, and 3 bases had no gene match. CDR1 and CDR2 from the germline V gene are SNHLY and FYNNEI. Here the CDR3 DNA reads TGTGCCAGCAGTGAAAGACAGGGTGGCAATCAGCCCCAGCATTTT. Translation: CASSERQGGNQPQHF.

This chain uses TRBV6-1 with TRBJ1-2; D unresolved. Germline CDR1 is MNHNS and CDR2 is SASEGT. The V gene lost 4 bases and the J gene lost 4 bases, with 7 bases spanning the gap. The CDR3 totals 12 residues. The CDR3 bases are TGTGCCAGCAGTGGAGGGCCCTATGGCTACACCTTC. Its translation is CASSGGPYGYTF.

The chain is built from TRBV28 and TRBJ2-1, with 7 bases fitting TRBD2. Per germline, CDR1 MDHEN and CDR2 SYDVKM. Unmatched junction bases numbered 10, after V lost 4 bases and J lost 1 base. The CDR3 has 17 residues. This chain's CDR3 is CASSSPSLRGSYNEQFF. CDR3 sequence (DNA): TGTGCCAGCAGTTCCCCCTCTTTGCGGGGGTCCTACAATGAGCAGTTCTTC.

This rearrangement joins TRBV11-3 to TRBJ2-7; a weak D match, TRBD2 (7 bases). The V and J ends lost 5 bases and 1 base respectively, with 15 bases between them. From germline, CDR1 is SGHNT and CDR2 YENEEA. This CDR3 spans 15 amino acids. The DNA for the CDR3 is TGTGCCAGCAGCCCTGGGGGGGGCGCATCCTACGAGCAGTACTTC. Amino acid sequence: CASSPGGGASYEQYF. Drawing the rest from reference TRBV11-3 and TRBJ2-7, the complete variable domain is EAGVVQSPRYKIIEKKQPVAFWCNPISGHNTLYWYLQNLGQGPELLIRYENEEAVDDSQLPKDRFSAERLKGVDSTLKIQPAELGDSAVYLCASSPGGGASYEQYFGPGTRLTVT.

This chain joins TRBV4-2 and TRBJ2-5, with 9 bases fitting TRBD2. This CDR3 comprises 16 residues. Germline V CDR1 and CDR2: LGHNA, YNFKEQ. V was clipped by 3 bases and J by 3 bases; unmatched bases: 8. Written as DNA, the CDR3 is TGTGCCAGCAGCCAGCTAGCGGGGACGGAGGAAGAGACCCAGTACTTC. This codes for CASSQLAGTEEETQYF.

This chain connects TRBV11-3 to TRBJ2-5, with D maybe TRBD2 (6 bases). V was cut by 5 bases and J by 5 bases, with 18 bases left in between. Germline V gene lookup returns CDR1 SGHNT and CDR2 YENEEA. This CDR3 region has 15 residues. The CDR3 is CASSPGGAPRETQYF. CDR3 sequence (DNA): TGTGCCAGCAGCCCCGGCGGGGCACCCCGGGAGACCCAGTACTTC. Filled out from reference TRBV11-3 and TRBJ2-5, the complete variable domain reads EAGVVQSPRYKIIEKKQPVAFWCNPISGHNTLYWYLQNLGQGPELLIRYENEEAVDDSQLPKDRFSAERLKGVDSTLKIQPAELGDSAVYLCASSPGGAPRETQYFGPGTRLLVL.

This chain links TRBV5-5 with TRBJ1-4, with D hard to call. V lost 5 bases and J 4 bases, leaving 15 bases between the germline ends. Germline CDR1 is SGHKS and CDR2 is YYEKEE (reference sequence). The CDR3 length is 15 residues. The CDR3 here is CASRVTLESNEKLFF. The DNA for the CDR3 is TGTGCCAGCAGGGTAACCCTTGAGAGTAATGAAAAACTGTTTTTT.

V usage is TRBV7-3 and J usage is TRBJ2-1, with D hard to call. CDR1 SGHTA and CDR2 FQGTGA come from the germline V gene. The CDR3 runs to 15 residues. The V and J ends lost 5 bases and 4 bases respectively, with 15 bases between them. CDR3 DNA: TGTGCCAGCAGCCAGTGGGTGGCAGCGTACAATGAGCAGTTCTTC. It specifies CASSQWVAAYNEQFF.

CDR3 sequence (DNA): TGTGCCAGCAGCCCGGGACAGGGGAACTACGAGCAGTACTTC. This codes for CASSPGQGNYEQYF. The chain has TRBV9 and TRBJ2-7; TRBD1 matches at 10 bases. V lost 4 bases, J lost 3 bases, and 4 bases stayed unmatched. The CDR3 length is 14 residues. CDR1 is SGDLS and CDR2 is YYNGEE in the germline V gene.

The chain is built from TRBV7-9 and TRBJ2-2, with D unclear. Looked up from germline, CDR1 is SEHNR and CDR2 is FQNEAQ (reference sequence). V was trimmed by 1 base and J by 2 bases, leaving 8 bases between them. The CDR3 spans 15 residues. This CDR3 reads CASSLGPLNTGELFF. The CDR3 DNA reads TGTGCCAGCAGCTTAGGACCACTAAACACCGGGGAGCTGTTTTTT. Together with reference TRBV7-9 and TRBJ2-2, the CDR3 gives the full variable domain: DTGVSQNPRHKITKRGQNVTFRCDPISEHNRLYWYRQTLGQGPEFLTYFQNEAQLEKSRLLSDRFSAERPKGSFSTLEIQRTEQGDSAMYLCASSLGPLNTGELFFGEGSRLTVL.

The chain couples TRBV11-2 to TRBJ2-7; TRBD2 matches at 8 bases. V was clipped by 3 bases and J by 6 bases; unmatched bases: 7. The CDR3 is made up of 14 amino acids. Germline V lookup: CDR1 SGHAT, CDR2 FQNNGV. In DNA, the CDR3 is TGTGCCAGCAGCTTTACAAGCGGGGGCCCCGAGCAGTACTTC. It specifies CASSFTSGGPEQYF.

As for this clone: The identical CDR3 is also encoded by other nucleotide sequences in the sample. The rearrangement uses TRBV5-4 and TRBJ1-2; no reliable D call. This CDR3 has 13 residues. Germline V gives CDR1 SGHNT, CDR2 YYREEE (reference sequence). Trimming took off 4 bases at V and 10 bases at J, with 17 bases between the two ends. CDR3 sequence: CASSLDYRGDYTF. DNA for the CDR3: TGTGCCAGCAGCCTGGACTACCGGGGAGACTACACCTTC. Variable domain in full (rest from reference TRBV5-4 and TRBJ1-2): ETGVTQSPTHLIKTRGQQVTLRCSSQSGHNTVSWYQQALGQGPQFIFQYYREEENGRGNFPPRFSGLQFPNYSSELNVNALELDDSALYLCASSLDYRGDYTFGSGTRLTVV.

The chain has TRBV11-2 and TRBJ1-1, with 8 bases lining up with TRBD1. Germline V gene lookup returns CDR1 SGHAT and CDR2 FQNNGV. The CDR3 extends over 16 amino acids. The junction had 9 bases not matched to a gene; V was cut back by 5 bases and J by 1 base. Written as DNA, the CDR3 is TGTGCCAGCAGCCCCGGACAGGGTAGCAGGAACACTGAAGCTTTCTTT. It codes for CASSPGQGSRNTEAFF.

This chain joins TRBV29-1 and TRBJ1-4, with 7 bases identical to TRBD1. The CDR3 spans 14 residues. The germline V gene encodes CDR1 SQVTM and CDR2 ANQGSEA. With 6 bases clipped from V and 6 bases from J, the junction kept 10 bases outside the gene matches. The CDR3 DNA reads as TGCAGCGTCTCGAGGGGGCGGGTGGATGAAAAACTGTTTTTT. It encodes CSVSRGRVDEKLFF. The variable domain in full, with the rest retrieved from reference TRBV29-1 and TRBJ1-4, is SAVISQKPSRDICQRGTSLTIQCQVDSQVTMMFWYRQQPGQSLTLIATANQGSEATYESGFVIDKFPISRPNLTFSTLTVSNMSPEDSSIYLCSVSRGRVDEKLFFGSGTQLSVL.

The genes are TRBV9 and TRBJ2-2; 8 bases are shared with TRBD2. Trimming at V came to 0 bases and at J to 6 bases, leaving 4 bases not matched to a gene. The germline V gene encodes CDR1 SGDLS and CDR2 YYNGEE. The CDR3 is made up of 15 amino acids. In DNA form, the CDR3 reads TGTGCCAGCAGCGTAGTCAAAGCGGGAGCCGGGGAGCTGTTTTTT. Translated, it gives CASSVVKAGAGELFF.

The chain recombines TRBV7-2 with TRBJ2-3; maybe TRBD1 (5 bases). V was cut by 3 bases and J by 5 bases, with 9 bases left in between. Germline V lookup: CDR1 SGHTA, CDR2 FQGNSA. CDR3 size: 13 residues. In nucleotides, the CDR3 is TGTGCCAGCAGCTTGGGGCCCCGAGATACGCAGTATTTT. Translation: CASSLGPRDTQYF.

This rearrangement joins TRBV6-5 to TRBJ2-7; 7 positions match TRBD2. Germline values: CDR1 MNHEY, CDR2 SVGAGI. V trimming: 6 bases; J trimming: 3 bases; junction bases outside the gene matches: 8. This CDR3 contains 14 residues. CDR3 amino acids: CASSPYGGNYEQYF. The CDR3 DNA reads as TGTGCCAGCAGCCCCTACGGGGGGAACTACGAGCAGTACTTC.

The V gene is TRBV7-6, the J gene TRBJ2-5; 8 bases match TRBD2. V shed 7 bases and J 4 bases; nucleotides not matched to a gene: 5. There are 13 residues in the CDR3. CDR1 and CDR2 (germline): SGHVS, FNYEAQ. This CDR3 is CASTGGGRETQYF. CDR3 DNA: TGTGCCAGCACCGGGGGGGGGAGAGAGACCCAGTACTTC.

J is TRBJ1-2 and V is TRBV11-3; perhaps TRBD1 as D (5 bases). Trimming removed 0 bases from V and 2 bases from J, with 22 bases in between. Germline V CDR1 and CDR2: SGHNT, YENEEA. The CDR3 is 19 amino acids. The CDR3 DNA sequence: TGTGCCAGCAGCTTAGACCTAACAGGAATGTTCACCGAGAACTATGGCTACACCTTC. It yields the protein CASSLDLTGMFTENYGYTF.

CDR3 DNA sequence: TGTGCCAGTAGTAGGTCGGACAGGCCCAATCAGCCCCAGCATTTT. Translated: CASSRSDRPNQPQHF. The chain links TRBV19 to TRBJ1-5; 7 positions match TRBD1. This CDR3 has 15 amino acids. Germline lookup yields CDR1 LNHDA and CDR2 SQIVND (reference sequence). Germline trimming cut 4 bases from V and 3 bases from J; bases unmatched to any gene: 6.

The J gene is TRBJ2-2, the V gene TRBV18, with 8 nucleotides matching TRBD1. This CDR3 is built from 16 residues. Germline CDR1 is KGHSH and CDR2 is LQKENI. With V trimmed by 2 bases and J by 4 bases, 6 bases remained unmatched. The CDR3 sequence: CASSPKDRVPTGELFF. CDR3 DNA: TGTGCCAGCTCACCAAAGGACAGGGTTCCCACCGGGGAGCTGTTTTTT.

This chain links TRBV6-6 with TRBJ2-7; D is ambiguous. Trimming took 7 bases from V and 2 from J, leaving 9 bases between them. In germline, CDR1 is MNHNY, CDR2 SVGAGI (reference sequence). The CDR3 is 12 amino acids. The DNA for the CDR3 is TGTGCCAGCAACGGCCAGGCCTACGAGCAGTACTTC. Encoded protein: CASNGQAYEQYF.

The chain couples TRBV4-2 to TRBJ2-7, with a tentative D call TRBD1 (6 bases). The CDR3 has 14 amino acids. CDR1 is LGHNA and CDR2 is YNFKEQ in the germline V gene. V lost 1 base, J lost 3 bases, and 10 bases lay in between. CDR3 nucleotide sequence: TGTGCCAGCAGCCAAGGGGGGCGCGGCTACGAGCAGTACTTC. Its translation: CASSQGGRGYEQYF.

This chain uses TRBV7-9 with TRBJ2-5; 7 bases match TRBD2. V lost 3 bases, J lost 3 bases, and 1 base stayed unmatched. Germline CDR1 and CDR2: SEHNR and FQNEAQ (reference sequence). This CDR3 has 13 amino acids. CDR3 loop: CASSFLAEETQYF. The CDR3 region has the DNA TGTGCCAGCAGCTTTCTAGCGGAAGAGACCCAGTACTTC.

The genes are TRBV12-5 and TRBJ1-1; perhaps TRBD1 as D (6 bases). CDR1 LGHNT and CDR2 FRNRAP come from the germline V gene. The CDR3 contains 13 residues. The V end was cut by 3 bases, the J end by 12 bases, with 17 bases between. This CDR3 is CASGFVQGAETFF. CDR3 nucleotide sequence: TGTGCTAGTGGTTTTGTACAGGGCGCTGAGACTTTCTTT.

V gene TRBV27 combines with J gene TRBJ2-5; D gene unclear. Near its end, the DNA agrees better with TRBJ2-7, so the J call may be wrong. Germline CDR1 MNHEY, CDR2 SMNVEV (reference sequence). The CDR3 contains 13 residues. The DNA of the CDR3 is TGTGCCAGCAGTTTATCGCGGCAAAACGAGCAGTACTTC. It is translated as CASSLSRQNEQYF.